This T cell receptor (beta chain) was identified during a study of response to subunit inactivated influenza vaccine. TCRdb used MiXCR to reprocess the RT-PCR reads, holding one entry per CDR3 protein. The profile shows approximately 170,000 distinct CDR3 sequences, approximately 15% of them singletons. The V segment lost 0 bases and the J segment 4 bases; nucleotides outside the gene matches: 12. The germline CDR1 and CDR2 sequences are LGHNA and YNFKEQ. The CDR3 totals 17 residues. This clonotype was seen a handful of times. The receptor was isolated from a man aged 45-60 years who received an inactivated influenza vaccine. This chain joins TRBV4-2 and TRBJ2-7, with 7 bases matching TRBD2. The sample consisted of CD8+ T cells sorted from PBMCs, taken roughly 5 days after vaccination. In DNA, the CDR3 is TGTGCCAGCAGCCAAGATTTATTAGCGGGCGTAGGTTACGAGCAGTACTTC. Its translation is CASSQDLLAGVGYEQYF.